Listed here is a single T cell receptor (beta chain). The sample belongs to a study of blood T cell repertoires in COVID-19. As for the study in general: Italy, Spain and the United States were the sources of the convalescent and acute COVID-19 samples. PBMCs, B-cell-depleted T cells, or T cells provided the cDNA or gDNA that made up the material.

This CDR3 has 20 amino acids. Germline V gene sequence: CDR1 MNHEY, CDR2 SVGEGT. The V segment lost 0 bases and the J segment 2 bases; nucleotides outside the gene matches: 17. In the original processing: Quantification of nucleated cells was approximated via reference gene primer amplification. Generated by immunoSEQ multiplex PCR, the TCRdb table keeps only in-frame clones and is missing some. V and J calls plus clone size are reproduced from that table; the DNA served to infer D and trimming. The repertoire holds more than 150,000 clones, with around 80% as singletons. The receptor's source is a man in his fifties or sixties with acute or convalescent COVID-19. The chain has TRBV6-2 or TRBV6-3 and TRBJ2-7, with TRBD1 matching over 9 bases. Sequenced: peripheral blood. CDR3 in amino acids: CASSYSPGQGSYGRAYEQYF. CDR3 in DNA: TGTGCCAGCAGTTACTCCCCGGGACAGGGCTCTTACGGGAGAGCCTACGAGCAGTACTTC.